These 11 T cell receptor beta chains share one sample of origin, sequenced in a study of cytomegalovirus exposure and HLA in healthy donors. PCR used 60 Vbeta primers and 13 Jbeta primers. Produced via immunoSEQ multiplex PCR; TCRdb's table is partial and in-frame only. The table has around 160,000 clones, 79% seen once; the top ten hold 6.5% to 8%. Sequencing was done on a sample of PBMCs. These receptors all come from a woman aged 35 to 49 in good health and CMV-seropositive.

The rearrangement joins TRBV6-1 to TRBJ2-3, with D perhaps matching TRBD2 (8 bases). Trimming took 6 bases from V and 10 from J, leaving 23 bases between them. The CDR3 totals 15 residues. The germline V gene has CDR1 MNHNS and CDR2 SASEGT. CDR3 in amino acids: CASSKGGLTSGPQYF. The CDR3 DNA reads TGTGCCAGCAGCAAAGGGGGCCTTACTAGCGGACCGCAGTATTTT.

The V gene is TRBV6-5, the J gene TRBJ2-7; D perhaps matches TRBD1 (5 bases). V was shortened by 6 bases and J by 4 bases, with 16 bases between the two germline ends. The CDR3 sequence is 14 residues long. Germline lookup yields CDR1 MNHEY and CDR2 SVGAGI. The CDR3 coding sequence is TGTGCCAGCAGGCCCTTCGCGACAGCGTACGAGCAGTACTTC. It translates to CASRPFATAYEQYF.

The rearrangement uses TRBV6-5 and TRBJ2-7; the D is unclear. The CDR3 spans 11 residues. V lost 3 bases to trimming and J lost 3 bases, with 3 bases between them. CDR1 and CDR2 from the germline V gene are MNHEY and SVGAGI. The CDR3 DNA reads TGTGCCAGCAGTTATCTCTACGAGCAGTACTTC. This translates into CASSYLYEQYF.

V is TRBV5-1 and J is TRBJ2-3; 8 bases map to TRBD1. CDR3 length: 15 residues. The germline CDR1 and CDR2 sequences are SGHRS and YFSETQ. V lost 2 bases, J lost 4 bases, and 6 bases stayed unmatched. The CDR3 DNA sequence: TGCGCCAGCAGCTTTCAGGGGGCAATCGCAGATACGCAGTATTTT. Its protein is CASSFQGAIADTQYF.

V is TRBV9 and J is TRBJ2-3; D is perhaps TRBD2 (6 bases). The length of the CDR3 is 15 residues. The germline gives CDR1 SGDLS, CDR2 YYNGEE. Trimming took off 1 base at V and 0 bases at J, with 9 bases between the two ends. CDR3: CASSVTSLSTDTQYF. The CDR3, as DNA: TGTGCCAGCAGCGTAACTAGCTTGAGCACAGATACGCAGTATTTT. Based on the CDR3 plus reference TRBV9 and TRBJ2-3, the full variable domain is DSGVTQTPKHLITATGQRVTLRCSPRSGDLSVYWYQQSLDQGLQFLIQYYNGEERAKGNILERFSAQQFPDLHSELNLSSLELGDSALYFCASSVTSLSTDTQYFGPGTRLTVL.

This rearrangement joins TRBV6-1 to TRBJ2-5, with unresolved D. Per germline, CDR1 MNHNS and CDR2 SASEGT. V lost 3 bases to trimming and J lost 5 bases, with 7 bases between them. The CDR3 runs to 12 residues. CDR3 protein: CASSDDIETQYF. In DNA, the CDR3 is TGTGCCAGCAGTGATGACATCGAGACCCAGTACTTC.

A single count supports this clone. The rearrangement uses TRBV15 and TRBJ2-3; the match to TRBD1 covers 7 bases. Germline trimming cut 1 base from V and 0 bases from J; bases unmatched to any gene: 4. CDR1 and CDR2 (germline): LNHNV, YYDKDF (reference sequence). This CDR3 has 16 residues. This chain's CDR3 is CATSRVPGQSTDTQYF. The CDR3 coding sequence is TGTGCCACCAGCAGAGTTCCGGGACAGAGCACAGATACGCAGTATTTT. The full variable domain, its missing parts supplied by reference TRBV15 and TRBJ2-3, is DAMVIQNPRYQVTQFGKPVTLSCSQTLNHNVMYWYQQKSSQAPKLLFHYYDKDFNNEADTPDNFQSRRPNTSFCFLDIRSPGLGDTAMYLCATSRVPGQSTDTQYFGPGTRLTVL.

This rearrangement joins TRBV6-1 to TRBJ1-1; no firm D call. Germline loops: CDR1 MNHNS, CDR2 SASEGT. Trimming took off 6 bases at V and 1 base at J, with 12 bases between the two ends. The CDR3 consists of 14 residues. The CDR3 DNA reads as TGTGCCAGCAGCGAGCCACCAAAGAACACTGAAGCTTTCTTT. This sequence encodes CASSEPPKNTEAFF.

The CDR3 loop is CASSLALAKNTGELFF. CDR3 coding DNA: TGCGCCAGCAGCTTGGCACTAGCGAAGAACACCGGGGAGCTGTTTTTT. The chain combines TRBV5-1 with TRBJ2-2, with 7 bases that match TRBD2. Losses at the gene ends were 0 bases for V and 1 base for J; bases not matched to a gene: 3. This CDR3 has 16 amino acids. The germline V gene has CDR1 SGHRS and CDR2 YFSETQ.

The chain is built from TRBV5-4 and TRBJ2-3; TRBD2 might be the D (6 bases). CDR1 is SGHNT, CDR2 YYREEE, per germline (reference sequence). V lost 4 bases to trimming and J lost 2 bases, with 11 bases between them. This CDR3 spans 14 amino acids. CDR3 DNA: TGTGCCAGCAGCCTGCGGGGATACACAGATACGCAGTATTTT. Encoded protein: CASSLRGYTDTQYF. The full variable domain, its missing parts supplied by reference TRBV5-4 and TRBJ2-3, is ETGVTQSPTHLIKTRGQQVTLRCSSQSGHNTVSWYQQALGQGPQFIFQYYREEENGRGNFPPRFSGLQFPNYSSELNVNALELDDSALYLCASSLRGYTDTQYFGPGTRLTVL.

The sample holds a few counts of this clone. The chain links TRBV2 to TRBJ1-1; D may be TRBD1 (5 bases). The V gene's germline CDR1 is SNHLY and CDR2 FYNNEI. This CDR3 is 13 amino acids long. V was shortened by 7 bases and J by 0 bases, with 9 bases between the two germline ends. The CDR3 DNA follows: TGTGCCAGCAAGGGGAATTTGAACACTGAAGCTTTCTTT. This sequence encodes CASKGNLNTEAFF.